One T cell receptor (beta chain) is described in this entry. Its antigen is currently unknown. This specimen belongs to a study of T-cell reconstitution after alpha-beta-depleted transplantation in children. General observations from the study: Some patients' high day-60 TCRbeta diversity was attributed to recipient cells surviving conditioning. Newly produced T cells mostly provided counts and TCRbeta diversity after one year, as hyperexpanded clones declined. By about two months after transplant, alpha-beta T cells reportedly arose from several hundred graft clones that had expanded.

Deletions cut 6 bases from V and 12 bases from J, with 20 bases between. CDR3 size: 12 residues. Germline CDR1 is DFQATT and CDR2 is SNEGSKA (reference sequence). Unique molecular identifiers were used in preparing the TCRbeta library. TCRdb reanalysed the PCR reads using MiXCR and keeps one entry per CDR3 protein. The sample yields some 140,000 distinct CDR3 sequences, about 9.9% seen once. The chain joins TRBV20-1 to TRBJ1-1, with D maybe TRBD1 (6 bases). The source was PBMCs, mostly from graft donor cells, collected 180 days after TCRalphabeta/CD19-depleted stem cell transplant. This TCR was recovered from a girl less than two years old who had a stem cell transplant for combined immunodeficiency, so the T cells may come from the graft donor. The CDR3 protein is CSAPGGRVKTFF. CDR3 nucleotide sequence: TGCAGTGCCCCGGGGGGGCGGGTCAAAACTTTCTTT.